This T cell receptor beta chain was identified in a study of blood T cell repertoires in COVID-19. In terms of age and location, participants ranged from roughly 18 to 100 years and lived in fewer than 30 US areas. TCRdb's copy holds only in-frame clones and misses some; the assay was immunoSEQ multiplex PCR. The sample comprises under 200,000 clones, approximately 86% of which are singletons, and about 5% rests with the top ten. Material for sequencing was PBMCs or T cells enriched from blood (not recorded which). This receptor was identified in a woman aged 55-69 years with acute COVID-19.

The CDR3 region is CASRQGAGETQYF. The CDR3 DNA reads as TGTGCCAGCAGGCAGGGGGCGGGGGAGACCCAGTACTTC. This chain uses TRBV7-2 with TRBJ2-5, with 8 bases identical to TRBD1. This CDR3 spans 13 amino acids. V shed 6 bases and J 5 bases; nucleotides not matched to a gene: 5. Germline V lookup: CDR1 SGHTA, CDR2 FQGNSA.